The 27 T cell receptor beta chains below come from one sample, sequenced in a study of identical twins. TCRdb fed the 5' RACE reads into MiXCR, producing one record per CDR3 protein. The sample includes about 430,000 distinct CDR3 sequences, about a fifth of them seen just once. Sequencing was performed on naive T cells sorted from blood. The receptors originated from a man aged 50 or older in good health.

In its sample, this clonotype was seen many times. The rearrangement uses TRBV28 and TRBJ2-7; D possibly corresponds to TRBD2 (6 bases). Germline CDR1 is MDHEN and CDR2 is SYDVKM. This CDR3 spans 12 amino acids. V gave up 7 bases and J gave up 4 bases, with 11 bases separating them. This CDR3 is CASIGAGYEQYF. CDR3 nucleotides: TGTGCCAGCATTGGTGCGGGATACGAGCAGTACTTC.

CDR3 region: CASSPWTGYLDTQYF. The CDR3, as DNA: TGCGCCAGCAGTCCCTGGACAGGGTATCTAGATACGCAGTATTTT. J is TRBJ2-3 and V is TRBV5-1; 8 nucleotides match TRBD1. CDR3 length equals 15 residues. With 5 bases clipped from V and 5 bases from J, the junction kept 10 bases outside the gene matches. Germline lookup yields CDR1 SGHRS and CDR2 YFSETQ.

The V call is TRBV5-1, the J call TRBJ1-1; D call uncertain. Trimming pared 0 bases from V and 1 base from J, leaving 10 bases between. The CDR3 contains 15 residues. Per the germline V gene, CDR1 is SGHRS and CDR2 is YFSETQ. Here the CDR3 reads CASSLVSGRNTEAFF. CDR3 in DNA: TGCGCCAGCAGCTTGGTGTCAGGCAGGAACACTGAAGCTTTCTTT.

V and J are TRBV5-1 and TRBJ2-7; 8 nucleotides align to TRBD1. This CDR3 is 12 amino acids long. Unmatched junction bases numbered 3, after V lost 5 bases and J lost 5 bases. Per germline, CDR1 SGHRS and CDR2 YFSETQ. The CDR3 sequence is CASRDREDEQYF. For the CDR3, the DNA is TGCGCCAGCAGGGACAGGGAGGACGAGCAGTACTTC.

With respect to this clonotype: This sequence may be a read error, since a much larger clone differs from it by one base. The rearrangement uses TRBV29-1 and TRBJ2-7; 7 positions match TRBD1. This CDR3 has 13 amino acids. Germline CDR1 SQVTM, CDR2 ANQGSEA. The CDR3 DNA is TGCAGCGTTGAAGAGAGGGGACAGTACGACCAGTACTTC. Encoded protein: CSVEERGQYDQYF.

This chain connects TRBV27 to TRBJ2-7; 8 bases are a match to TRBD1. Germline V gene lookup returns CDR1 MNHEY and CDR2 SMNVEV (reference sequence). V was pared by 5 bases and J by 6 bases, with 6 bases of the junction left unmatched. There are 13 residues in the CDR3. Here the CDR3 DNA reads TGTGCCAGCAGTAGGACAGGGCCCTCCGAGCAGTACTTC. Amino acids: CASSRTGPSEQYF.

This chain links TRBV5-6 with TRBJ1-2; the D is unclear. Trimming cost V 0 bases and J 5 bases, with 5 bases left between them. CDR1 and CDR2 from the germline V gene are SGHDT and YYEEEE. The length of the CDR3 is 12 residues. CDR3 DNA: TGTGCCAGCAGCTTGGTCCTGTATGGCTACACCTTC. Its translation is CASSLVLYGYTF. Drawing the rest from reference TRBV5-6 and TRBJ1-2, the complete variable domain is DAGVTQSPTHLIKTRGQQVTLRCSPKSGHDTVSWYQQALGQGPQFIFQYYEEEERQRGNFPDRFSGHQFPNYSSELNVNALLLGDSALYLCASSLVLYGYTFGSGTRLTVV.

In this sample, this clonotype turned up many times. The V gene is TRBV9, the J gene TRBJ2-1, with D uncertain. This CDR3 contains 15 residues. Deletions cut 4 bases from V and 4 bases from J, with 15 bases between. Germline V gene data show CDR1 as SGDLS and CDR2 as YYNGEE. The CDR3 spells CASSPPANKYNEQFF. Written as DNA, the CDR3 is TGTGCCAGCAGCCCCCCTGCTAACAAATACAATGAGCAGTTCTTC. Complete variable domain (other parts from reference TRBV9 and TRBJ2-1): DSGVTQTPKHLITATGQRVTLRCSPRSGDLSVYWYQQSLDQGLQFLIQYYNGEERAKGNILERFSAQQFPDLHSELNLSSLELGDSALYFCASSPPANKYNEQFFGPGTRLTVL.

The CDR3 sequence: CASSQVASGLGTGELFF. The CDR3, as DNA: TGCGCCAGCAGCCAAGTCGCTAGCGGGCTAGGCACCGGGGAGCTGTTTTTT. This rearrangement joins TRBV4-1 to TRBJ2-2; 8 bases map to TRBD2. CDR3 length: 17 residues. V trimming: 1 base; J trimming: 4 bases; junction bases outside the gene matches: 8. The V gene's germline CDR1 is MGHRA and CDR2 YSYEKL.

The CDR3, as DNA: TGTGCCAGCAGCCAGGCGACAGGGGCCCACTCCTACGAGCAGTACTTC. As protein: CASSQATGAHSYEQYF. The chain uses TRBV4-2 and TRBJ2-7; TRBD1 aligns across 8 bases. This CDR3 contains 16 residues. Per germline, CDR1 LGHNA and CDR2 YNFKEQ. V lost 3 bases, J lost 0 bases, and 7 bases stayed unmatched.

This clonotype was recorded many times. In DNA form, the CDR3 reads TGTGCCAGCAGCCTTGGACAGCCGAACACCATATATTTT. As protein: CASSLGQPNTIYF. This chain links TRBV7-8 with TRBJ1-3; tentatively, D is TRBD1 (6 bases). Trimming cost V 5 bases and J 7 bases, with 12 bases left between them. Germline V CDR1 and CDR2: SGHVS, FQNEAQ. The CDR3 has 13 residues.

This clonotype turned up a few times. The CDR3 spells CATSGVRSNQPQHF. CDR3 DNA sequence: TGTGCCACCAGCGGGGTGAGAAGCAATCAGCCCCAGCATTTT. The V call is TRBV15, the J call TRBJ1-5; D is unclear. The CDR3 is made up of 14 amino acids. The ends were cut back, 5 bases at V and 1 base at J, with 9 bases in the middle. Germline CDR1 LNHNV, CDR2 YYDKDF (reference sequence).

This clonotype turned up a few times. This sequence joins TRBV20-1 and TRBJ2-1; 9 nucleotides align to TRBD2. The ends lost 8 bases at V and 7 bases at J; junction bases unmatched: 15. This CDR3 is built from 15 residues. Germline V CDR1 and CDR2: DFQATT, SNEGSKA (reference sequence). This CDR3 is CSPGGGGAMGNEQFF. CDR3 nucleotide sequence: TGCAGTCCCGGCGGCGGGGGGGCGATGGGGAATGAGCAGTTCTTC.

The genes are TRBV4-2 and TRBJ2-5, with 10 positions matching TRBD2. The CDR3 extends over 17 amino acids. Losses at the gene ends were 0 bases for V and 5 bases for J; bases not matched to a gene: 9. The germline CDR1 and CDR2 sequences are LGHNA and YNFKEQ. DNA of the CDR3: TGTGCCAGCAGCCAAGAAGTCGGACTAGCGGCCAGGGAGACCCAGTACTTC. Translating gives CASSQEVGLAARETQYF.

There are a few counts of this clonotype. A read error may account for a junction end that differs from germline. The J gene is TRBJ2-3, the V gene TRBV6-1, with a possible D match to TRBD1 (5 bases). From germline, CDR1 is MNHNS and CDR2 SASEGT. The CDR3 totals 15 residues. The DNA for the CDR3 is TGTGCCAGCAGTCCGCAGGGTCATAGCACAGATGCGCAGTATTTT. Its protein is CASSPQGHSTDAQYF.

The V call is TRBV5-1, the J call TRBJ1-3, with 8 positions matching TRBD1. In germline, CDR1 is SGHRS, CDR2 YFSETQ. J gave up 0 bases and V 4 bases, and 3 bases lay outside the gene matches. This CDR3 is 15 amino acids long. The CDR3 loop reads CASSDTGGSGNTIYF. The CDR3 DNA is TGCGCCAGCAGCGATACAGGGGGCTCTGGAAACACCATATATTTT.

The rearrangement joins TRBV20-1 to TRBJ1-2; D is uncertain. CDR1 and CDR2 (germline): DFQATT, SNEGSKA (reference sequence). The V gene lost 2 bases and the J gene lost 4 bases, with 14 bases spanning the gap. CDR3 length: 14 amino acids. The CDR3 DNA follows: TGCAGTGCTAGACCTCCACAGCAGACCTATGGCTACACCTTC. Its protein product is CSARPPQQTYGYTF.

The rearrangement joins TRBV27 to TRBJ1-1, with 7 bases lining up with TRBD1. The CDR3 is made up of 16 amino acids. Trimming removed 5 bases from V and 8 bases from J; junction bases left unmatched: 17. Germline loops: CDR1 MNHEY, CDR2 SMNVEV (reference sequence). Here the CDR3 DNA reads TGTGCCAGCAGTCTCTGGACAGGAGCTGGTAGGGCGGAAGCTTTCTTT. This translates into CASSLWTGAGRAEAFF.

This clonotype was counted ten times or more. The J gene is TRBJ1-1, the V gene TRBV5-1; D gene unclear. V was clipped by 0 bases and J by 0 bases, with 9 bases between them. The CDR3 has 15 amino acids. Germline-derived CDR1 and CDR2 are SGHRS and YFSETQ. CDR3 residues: CASSLAGELNTEAFF. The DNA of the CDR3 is TGCGCCAGCAGCTTGGCCGGGGAGTTGAACACTGAAGCTTTCTTT.

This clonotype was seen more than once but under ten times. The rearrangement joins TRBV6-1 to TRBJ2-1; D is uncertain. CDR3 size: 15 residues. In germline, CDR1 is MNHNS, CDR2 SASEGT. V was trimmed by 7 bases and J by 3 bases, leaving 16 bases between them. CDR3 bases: TGTGCCAGCATTCTAAAGGTGACCGACTACAATGAGCAGTTCTTC. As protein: CASILKVTDYNEQFF.

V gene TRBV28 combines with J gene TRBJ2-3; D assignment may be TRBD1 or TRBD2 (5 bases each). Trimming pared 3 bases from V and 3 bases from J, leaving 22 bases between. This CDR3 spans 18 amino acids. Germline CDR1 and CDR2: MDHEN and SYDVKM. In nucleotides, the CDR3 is TGTGCCAGCAGTTTGGGTCCGTGGGGGAGAGGCGTGACAGATACGCAGTATTTT. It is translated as CASSLGPWGRGVTDTQYF.

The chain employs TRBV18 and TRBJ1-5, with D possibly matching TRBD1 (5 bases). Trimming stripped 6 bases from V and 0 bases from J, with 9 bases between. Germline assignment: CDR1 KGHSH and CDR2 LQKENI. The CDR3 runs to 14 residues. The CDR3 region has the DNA TGTGCCAGCTCTGCGGGACCTAGCAATCAGCCCCAGCATTTT. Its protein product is CASSAGPSNQPQHF. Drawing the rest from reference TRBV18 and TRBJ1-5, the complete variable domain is NAGVMQNPRHLVRRRGQEARLRCSPMKGHSHVYWYRQLPEEGLKFMVYLQKENIIDESGMPKERFSAEFPKEGPSILRIQQVVRGDSAAYFCASSAGPSNQPQHFGDGTRLSIL.

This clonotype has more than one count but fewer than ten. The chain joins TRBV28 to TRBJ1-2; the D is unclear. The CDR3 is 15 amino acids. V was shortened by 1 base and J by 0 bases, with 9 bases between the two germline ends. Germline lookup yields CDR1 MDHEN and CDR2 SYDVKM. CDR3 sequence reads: CASSLLVRPNYGYTF. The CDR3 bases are TGTGCCAGCAGTTTATTGGTCAGACCTAACTATGGCTACACCTTC.

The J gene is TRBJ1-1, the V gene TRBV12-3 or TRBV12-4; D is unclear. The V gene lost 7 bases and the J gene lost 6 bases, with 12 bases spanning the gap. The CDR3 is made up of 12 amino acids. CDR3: CASTPGWAEAFF. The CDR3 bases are TGTGCCAGCACCCCAGGATGGGCTGAAGCTTTCTTT.

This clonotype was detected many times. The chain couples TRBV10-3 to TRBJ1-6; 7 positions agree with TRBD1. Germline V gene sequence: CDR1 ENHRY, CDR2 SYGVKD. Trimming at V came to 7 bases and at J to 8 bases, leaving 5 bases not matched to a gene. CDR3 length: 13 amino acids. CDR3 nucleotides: TGTGCCATCAATCGGGACAGCCATTCACCCCTCCACTTT. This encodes CAINRDSHSPLHF.

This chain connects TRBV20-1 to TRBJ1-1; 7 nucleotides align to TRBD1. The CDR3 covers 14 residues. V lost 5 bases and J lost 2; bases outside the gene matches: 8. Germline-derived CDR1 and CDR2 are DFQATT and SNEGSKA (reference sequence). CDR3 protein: CSAWTGRLNTEAFF. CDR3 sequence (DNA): TGCAGTGCTTGGACAGGCCGGCTAAACACTGAAGCTTTCTTT.

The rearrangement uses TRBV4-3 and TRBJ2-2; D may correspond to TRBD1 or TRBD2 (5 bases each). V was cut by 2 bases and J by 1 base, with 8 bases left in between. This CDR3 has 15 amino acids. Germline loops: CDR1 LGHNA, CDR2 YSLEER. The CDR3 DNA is TGCGCCAGCAGCCAAACGAGGGGGAACACCGGGGAGCTGTTTTTT. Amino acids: CASSQTRGNTGELFF.